This T cell receptor (beta chain) stems from a study of Graves' ophthalmopathy and Graves' hyperthyroidism listed by TCRdb under 2018. Study-wide context: Peripheral blood was collected at initial diagnosis, prior to any treatment. In about six hyperthyroidism patients, T-cell repertoires of thyroid tissue and blood were compared. In total, approximately 130 blood samples were TCR-sequenced: around 42 ophthalmopathy, 80 or so hyperthyroidism and roughly 17 hyperthyroidism-to-ophthalmopathy patients. For independent validation, a separate cohort was made up of 18 hyperthyroidism patients plus 17 patients who later progressed from hyperthyroidism to ophthalmopathy. The study used TCR beta repertoire signatures to distinguish Graves' ophthalmopathy from Graves' hyperthyroidism and to predict progression to ophthalmopathy. After sampling, hyperthyroidism patients received methimazole starting at 30 mg daily, and ophthalmopathy patients received high-dose intravenous methylprednisolone. A discovery set of 100 patients (roughly 41 ophthalmopathy, approximately 58 stable hyperthyroidism) was enrolled to explore V-J signatures distinguishing ophthalmopathy from hyperthyroidism. Overall study results and their limits: Most expanded thyroid clonotypes with a frequency above 0.001 also appeared in blood, which suggests that blood repertoires may reflect the immune response in the thyroid. The 13-signature model separated ophthalmopathy from stable hyperthyroidism with 85% to 90% sensitivity and about 84% specificity in cross-validation, and 80%/75% in the test set. In validation, the model predicted ophthalmopathy progression with less than 71% sensitivity and about 77% specificity; roughly 12 predicted patients were CT-confirmed with GO in a median of approximately six months. No statistical method was used to set the sample size in advance, and the investigators knew which group each participant was assigned to.

Ophthalmopathy patients had moderately to severely active disease, Clinical Activity Score of at least 3, NOSPECS grade of at least 4, and disease duration under 3 months. Patients with other autoimmune diseases, uncontrolled infections, pregnancy or lactation were excluded from the study. Diagnosis relied on clinical symptoms, serum thyroxine, TRAb, thyroid ultrasound and orbital computed tomography. Ficoll-Paque density gradient centrifugation was used to isolate PBMCs from approximately 11 ml of fresh peripheral blood. Total RNA was extracted using Trizol reagent, and RNA quality was checked on an Agilent 2100 Bioanalyzer. For repertoire sequencing, TCR beta CDR3 regions were amplified from RNA transcripts. A first-round RT-PCR used HTBI primers with the Qiagen OneStep RT-PCR kit, followed by a second-round multiplex PCR, size selection and purification. Libraries were sequenced paired-end with 100 bp reads on an Illumina HiSeq2000. Per the authors' processing: SOAPnuke was used for read processing, and reads with adapters, uncalled bases, a mean Phred below 15, or no exact constant-primer or identifier match were discarded. COPE v1.2.5 was used to merge the high-quality paired reads. Clonotypes were defined as unique nucleotide sequences and were aligned to IMGT TRB V, D and J references using MiTCR v1.1. Analysis was restricted to V-J combinations with a frequency above 0.0001, which covered 98% to 99.2% of repertoires. For each V-J combination, a TCR clonal expansion and chaos score was defined as F50 clonal expansion divided by the chaos observed in the TCRdist matrix. Welch's t-statistics and random forest were used to reduce the features to roughly 14 V-J combinations, which were then used as input to a naive Bayes classifier. The Morisita-Horn index was used to measure how similar the thyroid and blood repertoires were. In-frame beta chains were kept once TCRdb had trimmed the public reads at Q25 with fastp and called clones with MiXCR. Rows merge per CDR3 protein into single entries with the most common DNA and genes. The V and J calls reflect TCRdb's pipeline rather than the authors' work. In all, the sample holds around 670,000 distinct CDR3 sequences, and roughly 40% of those were seen once. Approximately 43% of the sample rests with the top ten.

This clonotype was observed many times. It lacks a known antigen. No base-level quality is on record; no much larger clone is a single base apart. The CDR3 contains 14 residues, cysteine and phenylalanine counted. The read is trimmed to its CDR3 DNA, 42 bases read in frame from base 1. For CDR1 and CDR2, the germline V gene lists ENHRY and SYGVKD. Between the V and J ends, shortened by 6 bases and 0 bases respectively, the junction contains 12 bases. Input material: peripheral blood. The TCR sequence derives from an adult man with Graves' ophthalmopathy. This chain joins TRBV10-3 to TRBJ2-7; the D segment could be TRBD2, given 7 matching bases. The DNA is TGTGCCATCAGCGCCGGGGGGCTCTCCTACGAGCAGTACTTC. The resulting protein is CAISAGGLSYEQYF.